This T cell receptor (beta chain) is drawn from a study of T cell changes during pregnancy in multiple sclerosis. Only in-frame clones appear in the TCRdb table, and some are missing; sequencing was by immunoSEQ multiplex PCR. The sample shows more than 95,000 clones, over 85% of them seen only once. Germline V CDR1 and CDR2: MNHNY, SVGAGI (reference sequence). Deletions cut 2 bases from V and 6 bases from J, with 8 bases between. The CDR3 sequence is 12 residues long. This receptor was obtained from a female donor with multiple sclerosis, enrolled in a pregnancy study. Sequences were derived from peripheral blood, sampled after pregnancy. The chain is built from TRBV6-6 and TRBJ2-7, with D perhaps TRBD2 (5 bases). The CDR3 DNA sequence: TGTGCCAGCAGTTACCTGGACTCCGAGCAGTACTTC. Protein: CASSYLDSEQYF.